This is a list of T cell receptor beta chains from one sample in a study of a mutant IDH1 vaccine in newly diagnosed glioma. TCRdb's table, derived via immunoSEQ multiplex PCR, lists solely in-frame clones and lacks some. The repertoire includes 68,000 or so clones, approximately 85% of them detected once, and roughly 8.2% sits in the top ten. The sample here was PBMCs, taken from a glioma patient treated with radiotherapy, temozolomide or both. Receptors originate from a man aged 45 to 65 with glioma. The conserved cysteine and the conserved F or W are not part of the CDR3 here. D genes are given only for firm matches.

j_call v_call d_call cdr3_aa
TRBJ1-4 TRBV2 . ASTREGFNEKLF
TRBJ1-5 TRBV19 . ASSIGRGQPQH
TRBJ1-1 TRBV15 . ATSRGIRGGTSNTEAF
TRBJ2-5 TRBV27 TRBD2 ASSLFVGGAKETQY
TRBJ2-3 TRBV9 TRBD2 ASSGEGGGGTDTQY
TRBJ1-1 TRBV27 . ASSFVGGNTEAF
TRBJ1-3 TRBV30 . AWSPDRGNTIY
TRBJ1-1 TRBV19 . ASSGPNTEAF
TRBJ1-2 TRBV15 . ATSRGGGAFYGYT
TRBJ2-2 TRBV6-1 TRBD1 ASSGTGAFTGELF
TRBJ1-5 TRBV2 . ASSEGLGPNQPQH
TRBJ1-1 TRBV11-2 . ASSLRDPSFEAF
TRBJ1-5 TRBV30 TRBD1 AWTHLGTANQPQH
TRBJ2-3 TRBV9 . ASSPHRGAGTDTQY
TRBJ1-2 TRBV25-1 . ASSEYGAPPHGYT
TRBJ1-4 TRBV15 . ATSRDLDRGAKLF
TRBJ1-5 TRBV7-8 TRBD1 ASSLNRDREKQGNQPQH
TRBJ2-5 TRBV5-4 . ASSLMPGSETQY
TRBJ1-2 TRBV29-1 . SAYTSEFGGYT
TRBJ2-7 TRBV13 TRBD1 ASSPFSDRRTYEQY
TRBJ1-5 TRBV9 . ASSPGSNSNQPQH
TRBJ2-2 TRBV5-1 TRBD2 ASSPAGDTGELF
TRBJ2-1 TRBV27 . ASSSLAFEQF
TRBJ2-7 TRBV6-4 . ASPTRARIKY
TRBJ2-7 TRBV5-6 . ASSFGWGGEQY
TRBJ1-5 TRBV27 . ASSLSGGVQPQH
TRBJ1-1 TRBV5-1 . ASSLLESNTEAF
TRBJ2-7 TRBV10-1 . ASSENRVAQY
TRBJ2-1 TRBV30 TRBD2 AWSVVSGGYNEQF
TRBJ2-6 TRBV5-1 TRBD1 ASDPGQGATGANVLT
TRBJ1-1 TRBV30 TRBD1 AWSTTQGATEAF
TRBJ1-1 TRBV5-6 . ASRAGQNTEAF
TRBJ1-4 TRBV19 . ASSPRTDNEKLF
TRBJ1-5 TRBV27 . ASSPTGGRENQPQH
TRBJ1-4 TRBV6-5 . ASSATGIEKLF
TRBJ2-7 TRBV2 . ASRATLYEQY
TRBJ1-2 TRBV9 . ASSVRLNPNYGYT
TRBJ2-3 TRBV10-3 . AISEAGITDTQY
TRBJ2-3 TRBV30 TRBD2 AWNRRGGPDTQY
TRBJ1-2 TRBV5-8 TRBD1 ASSPGTGAFYGYT
TRBJ1-4 TRBV10-3 . AIRNLIGEKLF
TRBJ1-3 TRBV6-5 . ASSYDRKYGNTIY
TRBJ1-5 TRBV6-1 . ASSDRRAENQPQH
TRBJ1-5 TRBV15 . ATSRVQGGQPQH
TRBJ2-2 TRBV4-1 . ASSHPGGELF
TRBJ1-2 TRBV19 TRBD1 ASSLGTAYGYT
TRBJ2-5 TRBV20-1 . SATQETQY
TRBJ1-2 TRBV5-1 . ASSLAGYGYT
TRBJ2-2 TRBV6-1 . ASSGNGELF
TRBJ2-3 TRBV9 . ASSALTGQGEDTQY
TRBJ2-1 TRBV30 . ALGPLGNEQF
TRBJ2-5 TRBV14 . ASSQDLNRLGQETQY
TRBJ1-4 TRBV2 . ASIWGGGNEKLF
TRBJ2-3 TRBV7-2 . ASSPSDADTQY
TRBJ2-7 TRBV7-2 . ASSLTGDEQY